A single sample gave rise to the 2 T cell receptor beta chains below, sequenced in a study of CXCR3-negative and CXCR3-positive naive CD8 T cells. The authors made the TRB cDNA libraries by 5' RACE using UMI labels. TCRdb derives one entry per CDR3 protein from the 5' RACE reads, leaving out DNA. The sample table includes 56,000 or so distinct CDR3 sequences. Material for sequencing was memory CD8+ T cells from blood. All receptors derive from a human donor in good health. Some clones in this sample may be carry-over from other donors' samples.

V gene TRBV5-6 combines with J gene TRBJ2-7; as DNA is missing, the TRBD2 call by TCRdb cannot be tested. Per the germline V gene, CDR1 is SGHDT and CDR2 is YYEEEE. The CDR3 extends over 15 amino acids. CDR3: CASTPSSGVSYEQYF.

The V and J genes are TRBV7-2 and TRBJ2-7. Germline-derived CDR1 and CDR2 are SGHTA and FQGNSA. The CDR3 runs to 15 residues. CDR3 loop: CASSPALGSPDEQYF.